This T cell receptor (beta chain) was found in a study of early T cells in non-severe SARS-CoV-2 infection. About the research overall: Alpha and beta chains were unpaired, from unsorted whole-blood bulk RNA.

J lost 4 bases, V lost 5 bases, and 11 bases had no gene match. This CDR3 contains 15 residues. In germline, CDR1 is DFQATT, CDR2 SNEGSKA (reference sequence). Overall study findings and caveats: Anti-spike CD8 specificities were favored by VDJdb matching, whose results missed private and CD4 specificities.

Attachment of unique molecular identifiers was made to individual cDNA molecules. MiXCR was run by TCRdb on the 5' RACE reads, yielding one entry per CDR3 protein. Of 100,000 to 130,000 distinct CDR3 sequences in the sample, roughly 11% are singletons; the top ten hold under 9%. A note on this clonotype: Antigen: not known. This is likely a read error, given that the CDR3 carries no conserved phenylalanine or tryptophan at its end.

The V call is TRBV20-1, the J call TRBJ2-1; 7 bases map to TRBD2. The sequence came from an adult who was a healthcare worker with PCR-confirmed SARS-CoV-2 infection or an uninfected control (not recorded which). The sequenced sample consisted of whole blood. CDR3 sequence (DNA): TGCAGTGCTTACTGGCGGGGGACGAAGTACAATGAGCAGTTCTCC. It specifies CSAYWRGTKYNEQFS.